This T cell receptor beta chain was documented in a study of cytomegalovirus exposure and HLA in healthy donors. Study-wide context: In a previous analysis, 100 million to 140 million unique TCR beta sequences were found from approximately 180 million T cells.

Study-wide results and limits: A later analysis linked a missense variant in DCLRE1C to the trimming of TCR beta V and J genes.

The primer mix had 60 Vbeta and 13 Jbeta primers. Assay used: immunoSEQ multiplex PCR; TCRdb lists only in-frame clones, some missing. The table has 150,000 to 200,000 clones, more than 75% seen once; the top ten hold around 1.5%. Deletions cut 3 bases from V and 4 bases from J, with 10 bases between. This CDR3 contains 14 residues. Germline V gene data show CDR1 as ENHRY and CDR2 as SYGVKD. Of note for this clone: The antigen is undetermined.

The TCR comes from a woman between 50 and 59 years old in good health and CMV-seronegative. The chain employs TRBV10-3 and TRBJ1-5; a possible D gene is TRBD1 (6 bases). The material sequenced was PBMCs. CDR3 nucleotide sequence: TGTGCCATCAGTGACAGGGGAGGGAATCAGCCCCAGCATTTT. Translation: CAISDRGGNQPQHF.